These 32 T cell receptor beta chains share one sample of origin, sequenced in a study of T cell repertoires in cytomegalovirus infection. From the reads, TCRdb called clonotypes with MiXCR, one entry per CDR3 protein. The data show approximately 500,000 distinct CDR3 sequences, around 27% seen once. The sample taken for sequencing was PBMCs. Receptor source: a human donor in good health (CMV status not recorded). Some clones in this sample may be carry-over from other donors' samples.

This clonotype was found many times. The chain employs TRBV20-1 and TRBJ1-2, with 9 bases aligning to TRBD1. Germline V gives CDR1 DFQATT, CDR2 SNEGSKA (reference sequence). This CDR3 has 12 residues. V dropped 3 bases and J dropped 4; count of bases not matched to a gene: 0. The CDR3 reads CSARTGGYGYTF. The CDR3 DNA sequence: TGCAGTGCTAGGACAGGGGGCTATGGCTACACCTTC.

This clonotype was detected a few times. The V and J genes are TRBV7-6 and TRBJ1-3, with D unresolved. Germline-derived CDR1 and CDR2 are SGHVS and FNYEAQ. Trimming took off 10 bases at V and 7 bases at J, with 17 bases between the two ends. The CDR3 is made up of 13 amino acids. The CDR3 is CATRRRGENTIYF. The CDR3 bases are TGTGCCACCAGACGCCGGGGTGAGAACACCATATATTTT.

This clonotype has a handful of counts. This chain connects TRBV7-2 to TRBJ1-1; no clear D gene. The CDR3 consists of 14 residues. Germline CDR1 SGHTA, CDR2 FQGNSA. V was pared by 2 bases and J by 3 bases, with 10 bases between. CDR3 nucleotide sequence: TGTGCCAGCAGCTTATTCAGATTCGACACTGAAGCTTTCTTT. Translation gives CASSLFRFDTEAFF.

This clonotype was observed a handful of times. The gene calls are TRBV6-6 and TRBJ1-6; D is perhaps TRBD1 (6 bases). V lost 5 bases to trimming and J lost 7 bases, with 15 bases between them. Germline values: CDR1 MNHNY, CDR2 SVGAGI (reference sequence). The CDR3 loop spans 15 amino acids. The CDR3 reads CASSQTGSGNSPLHF. For the CDR3, the DNA is TGTGCCAGCAGTCAAACAGGGTCAGGGAATTCACCCCTCCACTTT.

This rearrangement joins TRBV28 to TRBJ2-7; 8 nucleotides match TRBD1. Germline V gene sequence: CDR1 MDHEN, CDR2 SYDVKM. Unmatched junction bases numbered 3, after V lost 5 bases and J lost 3 bases. This CDR3 region has 13 residues. The chain's CDR3 is CASSGDRIYEQYF. The CDR3 DNA follows: TGTGCCAGCAGTGGGGACAGGATCTACGAGCAGTACTTC.

CDR3 loop: CASSLLEGGEAFF. The CDR3 coding sequence is TGTGCCAGCAGTTTACTTGAAGGAGGCGAAGCTTTCTTT. The chain has TRBV12-3 or TRBV12-4 and TRBJ1-1; D gene unclear. Trimming cost V 2 bases and J 8 bases, with 12 bases left between them. This CDR3 is built from 13 residues.

The rearrangement links TRBV7-9 to TRBJ2-1; D not resolved. In germline, CDR1 is SEHNR, CDR2 FQNEAQ (reference sequence). Trimming took 5 bases from V and 6 from J, leaving 17 bases between them. The CDR3 spans 15 residues. The CDR3 nucleotides are TGTGCCAGCAGCATGGTCAGGTCGTCTGTCAATGAGCAGTTCTTC. Protein: CASSMVRSSVNEQFF.

This clonotype was detected only a few times. The chain is built from TRBV28 and TRBJ1-5; a weak D match, TRBD1 (5 bases). Trimming pared 3 bases from V and 3 bases from J, leaving 9 bases between. This CDR3 is built from 14 residues. CDR1 is MDHEN and CDR2 is SYDVKM in the germline V gene. The CDR3 here is CASSLSQVNQPQHF. The CDR3, as DNA: TGTGCCAGCAGTTTGTCACAGGTCAATCAGCCCCAGCATTTT.

The V call is TRBV20-1, the J call TRBJ1-5; D is unclear. The V end lost 2 bases, the J end lost 0 bases, and 5 bases lay between the germline ends. Germline CDR1 reads DFQATT; CDR2 reads SNEGSKA (reference sequence). The CDR3 is 13 residues long. CDR3 loop: CSARHYSNQPQHF. Written as DNA, the CDR3 is TGCAGTGCTAGACACTATAGCAATCAGCCCCAGCATTTT.

This clonotype was counted between two and nine times. This rearrangement joins TRBV5-4 to TRBJ2-1; 16 positions match TRBD2. The CDR3 sequence is 18 residues long. The junction had 5 bases not matched to a gene; V was cut back by 4 bases and J by 1 base. Germline CDR1 reads SGHNT; CDR2 reads YYREEE (reference sequence). The CDR3 protein is CASSAGLAGGISYNEQFF. The CDR3 region has the DNA TGTGCCAGCAGCGCGGGACTAGCGGGAGGGATATCCTACAATGAGCAGTTCTTC.

This clonotype was found a few times. The chain uses TRBV27 and TRBJ2-5; tentatively, D is TRBD1 (5 bases). Trimming took off 5 bases at V and 5 bases at J, with 12 bases between the two ends. The CDR3 runs 13 residues. Germline V gene data show CDR1 as MNHEY and CDR2 as SMNVEV (reference sequence). CDR3 loop: CASSISGLETQYF. The CDR3 nucleotides are TGTGCCAGCAGTATCTCAGGGCTGGAGACCCAGTACTTC.

J is TRBJ2-4 and V is TRBV5-1, with 7 bases that match TRBD2. Trimming cost V 7 bases and J 8 bases; bases outside gene matches: 6. Germline V gene sequence: CDR1 SGHRS, CDR2 YFSETQ. CDR3 length equals 12 residues. The CDR3 nucleotides read TGCGCCAGCGCGGGAGATGCGGACATTCAGTACTTC. Protein: CASAGDADIQYF.

This sequence joins TRBV7-9 and TRBJ1-2; D is unclear. From germline, CDR1 is SEHNR and CDR2 FQNEAQ (reference sequence). Trimming took off 1 base at V and 4 bases at J, with 10 bases between the two ends. The CDR3 contains 14 residues. The CDR3 DNA is TGTGCCAGCAGCTTAGAACCTTCAGTCTATGGCTACACCTTC. Translation: CASSLEPSVYGYTF.

This clonotype has a handful of counts. The CDR3 DNA follows: TGTGCCAGCAGCTTAGGGGTCCTCATAATGGATACGCAGTATTTT. Translation: CASSLGVLIMDTQYF. The chain links TRBV7-6 to TRBJ2-3; D gene unclear. This CDR3 contains 15 residues. The germline CDR1 and CDR2 sequences are SGHVS and FNYEAQ. V dropped 1 base and J dropped 6 bases, with 14 bases sitting between them.

This clonotype has ten or more counts. This chain uses TRBV7-2 with TRBJ1-4, with D possibly TRBD1 on 5 matching bases. Trimming left V 5 bases short and J 0 bases short, with 10 bases between. The length of the CDR3 is 15 residues. In germline, CDR1 is SGHTA, CDR2 FQGNSA. CDR3 DNA: TGTGCCAGCAGCGTTAGGGGTTCAACTAATGAAAAACTGTTTTTT. Its translation: CASSVRGSTNEKLFF.

The sample holds a few counts of this clonotype. The chain joins TRBV19 to TRBJ2-1, with 13 bases aligning to TRBD2. Losses at the gene ends were 7 bases for V and 7 bases for J; bases not matched to a gene: 4. Germline-derived CDR1 and CDR2 are LNHDA and SQIVND (reference sequence). There are 14 residues in the CDR3. CDR3 DNA sequence: TGTGCCAGTACGGGACTAGCGGGAATAAATGAGCAGTTCTTC. Translated: CASTGLAGINEQFF.

This clonotype was observed a few times. The chain is built from TRBV2 and TRBJ2-1; 10 bases are a match to TRBD2. The CDR3 is 15 residues long. Germline V lookup: CDR1 SNHLY, CDR2 FYNNEI. V lost 5 bases, J lost 1 base, and 2 bases stayed unmatched. The CDR3 sequence: CASSKTSGSYNEQFF. For the CDR3, the DNA is TGTGCCAGCAGTAAGACTAGCGGGTCCTACAATGAGCAGTTCTTC.

The genes are TRBV27 and TRBJ1-2, with D hard to call. The V gene lost 4 bases and the J gene lost 4 bases, with 16 bases spanning the gap. CDR1 and CDR2 (germline): MNHEY, SMNVEV (reference sequence). The CDR3 is 15 amino acids. This chain's CDR3 is CASSWSGAESYGYTF. The CDR3 nucleotides read TGTGCCAGCAGTTGGTCGGGAGCGGAAAGCTATGGCTACACCTTC.

V and J are TRBV11-3 and TRBJ2-2; TRBD1 agrees at 7 bases. V shed 5 bases and J 4 bases; nucleotides not matched to a gene: 10. The CDR3 length is 16 residues. Germline assignment: CDR1 SGHNT and CDR2 YENEEA. The DNA for the CDR3 is TGTGCCAGCAGCGAGACAGGGTCGGTGAGCACCGGGGAGCTGTTTTTT. Translated: CASSETGSVSTGELFF.

This clonotype was detected a few times. Written as DNA, the CDR3 is TGTGCCAGCAGTCACACAGTAACTGAGCAGTTCTTC. Translated: CASSHTVTEQFF. The rearrangement uses TRBV12-3 or TRBV12-4 and TRBJ2-1; D gene unclear. The CDR3 is made up of 12 amino acids. V dropped 5 bases and J dropped 9 bases, with 11 bases sitting between them.

The J gene is TRBJ1-5, the V gene TRBV10-3; 7 bases align to TRBD1. Germline V gene sequence: CDR1 ENHRY, CDR2 SYGVKD. V gave up 4 bases and J gave up 6 bases; unmatched junction bases: 9. There are 15 residues in the CDR3. CDR3 DNA sequence: TGTGCCATCAGTGGGGATAGAGGGGGCCTTCAGCCCCAGCATTTT. Its translation: CAISGDRGGLQPQHF.

The genes are TRBV19 and TRBJ2-1; D may be TRBD1 or TRBD2 (5 bases each). This CDR3 has 13 amino acids. CDR1 and CDR2 (germline): LNHDA, SQIVND (reference sequence). V dropped 5 bases and J dropped 9 bases, with 14 bases sitting between them. DNA for the CDR3: TGTGCCAGTAGTCCCGGTCCTGGGGGTGAGCAGTTCTTC. It translates to CASSPGPGGEQFF.

The table lists this clonotype with a few counts. The rearrangement joins TRBV6-6 to TRBJ2-2, with D tentatively TRBD1 (6 bases). The CDR3 loop spans 15 amino acids. Trimming cost V 2 bases and J 5 bases, with 12 bases left between them. CDR1 is MNHNY and CDR2 is SVGAGI in the germline V gene (reference sequence). The CDR3 nucleotides are TGTGCCAGCAGTTACCGGACAGACAAAACCGGGGAGCTGTTTTTT. As protein: CASSYRTDKTGELFF.

In its sample, this clonotype was seen a few times. V and J are TRBV9 and TRBJ2-3; D perhaps matches TRBD1 (5 bases). Trimming shortened V by 4 bases and J by 5 bases, and 14 bases separated the two germline ends. Germline values: CDR1 SGDLS, CDR2 YYNGEE. The CDR3 is made up of 14 amino acids. CDR3 nucleotide sequence: TGTGCCAGCAGCCCTTCCGCAAGGGGAGATACGCAGTATTTT. Protein: CASSPSARGDTQYF.

V and J are TRBV5-6 and TRBJ1-1; D remains ambiguous. Germline CDR1 and CDR2: SGHDT and YYEEEE. The CDR3 is made up of 16 amino acids. The V and J ends lost 1 base and 4 bases respectively, with 17 bases between them. DNA of the CDR3: TGTGCCAGCAGCTTGTATACCCGCTCCGTAGGCACTGAAGCTTTCTTT. Residues: CASSLYTRSVGTEAFF.

V usage is TRBV7-6 and J usage is TRBJ2-7; 10 nucleotides agree with TRBD2. Per germline, CDR1 SGHVS and CDR2 FNYEAQ. CDR3 length: 15 amino acids. V lost 1 base and J lost 5; bases outside the gene matches: 5. The CDR3 loop reads CASSLVLAGVDEQYF. Here the CDR3 DNA reads TGTGCCAGCAGCTTAGTCCTAGCGGGAGTCGACGAGCAGTACTTC. The complete variable domain, with remaining parts taken from reference TRBV7-6 and TRBJ2-7, reads GAGVSQSPRYKVTKRGQDVALRCDPISGHVSLYWYRQALGQGPEFLTYFNYEAQQDKSGLPNDRFSAERPEGSISTLTIQRTEQRDSAMYRCASSLVLAGVDEQYFGPGTRLTVT.

The rearrangement uses TRBV20-1 and TRBJ2-7; tentatively, D is TRBD2 (6 bases). Trimming took 6 bases from V and 11 from J, leaving 26 bases between them. The CDR3 has 14 residues. Looked up from germline, CDR1 is DFQATT and CDR2 is SNEGSKA (reference sequence). Written as DNA, the CDR3 is TGCAGTGCATCACAAACCGGGACTCTCCCGGAGGAGTACTTC. Amino acids: CSASQTGTLPEEYF.

This clonotype was recorded at least ten times. J is TRBJ2-3 and V is TRBV7-2; 12 nucleotides match TRBD2. The J segment lost 2 bases and the V segment lost 4 bases, leaving 1 base of the junction unmatched. CDR1 is SGHTA, CDR2 FQGNSA, per germline. The CDR3 length is 15 residues. The CDR3 sequence: CASSSSGRVTDTQYF. CDR3 sequence (DNA): TGTGCCAGCAGCTCTAGCGGGAGGGTCACAGATACGCAGTATTTT.

Comment on this clonotype: One end of the junction does not line up with germline, which may come from a read error. This sequence joins TRBV12-3 or TRBV12-4 and TRBJ2-1; TRBD2 agrees at 13 bases. The CDR3 consists of 11 residues. CDR3 nucleotide sequence: TGTGCCAGCAGTTTCGGACTAGCGGGGGAGTTC. As protein: CASSFGLAGEF.

V is TRBV15 and J is TRBJ1-1; TRBD1 might be the D (5 bases). This CDR3 has 12 amino acids. The V end was cut by 8 bases, the J end by 5 bases, with 12 bases between. CDR1 is LNHNV, CDR2 YYDKDF, per germline (reference sequence). CDR3 amino acids: CATAGWSTEAFF. The CDR3 DNA reads TGTGCCACCGCAGGGTGGTCTACTGAAGCTTTCTTT.

This rearrangement joins TRBV7-9 to TRBJ2-7; D possibly corresponds to TRBD2 (6 bases). Trimming shortened V by 3 bases and J by 4 bases, and 16 bases separated the two germline ends. This CDR3 contains 15 residues. CDR1 is SEHNR, CDR2 FQNEAQ, per germline (reference sequence). Here the CDR3 DNA reads TGTGCCAGCAGCTTTGGCGGGACTCGGGGTTACGAGCAGTACGTC. Its translation: CASSFGGTRGYEQYV.

The sample holds a few counts of this clonotype. The chain uses TRBV12-3 or TRBV12-4 and TRBJ2-1; 8 positions match TRBD2. The CDR3 runs 15 residues. Trimming at V came to 7 bases and at J to 2 bases, leaving 7 bases not matched to a gene. Written as DNA, the CDR3 is TGTGCCAGCATCTGGTCGGGGGGGGCCTACAATGAGCAGTTCTTC. Protein sequence: CASIWSGGAYNEQFF.